This section outlines one T cell receptor beta chain sequence together with its context. Its antigen is unidentified. This specimen comes from a study of CD8 T cell repertoires and HIV-1 epitope variants. Study information: Controls were a CMV, EBV and flu peptide pool, Ebola AY9 negative control, and no-peptide well.

This CDR3 region has 15 residues. Germline V lookup: CDR1 SGHTA, CDR2 FQGNSA. V lost 1 base, J lost 2 bases, and 11 bases lay in between. The repertoire was sequenced with immunoSEQ multiplex PCR; TCRdb's copy has only in-frame clones and lacks some. This table has roughly 4,700 clones, around 71% appearing once. Sequenced: cultured CD8+ T cells derived from PBMCs. This chain connects TRBV7-2 to TRBJ1-2; no definite D call. The clonotype comes from a male donor with HIV. The DNA for the CDR3 is TGTGCCAGCAGCTTAGTCGCGGTCACCAACTATGGCTACACCTTC. Residues: CASSLVAVTNYGYTF.